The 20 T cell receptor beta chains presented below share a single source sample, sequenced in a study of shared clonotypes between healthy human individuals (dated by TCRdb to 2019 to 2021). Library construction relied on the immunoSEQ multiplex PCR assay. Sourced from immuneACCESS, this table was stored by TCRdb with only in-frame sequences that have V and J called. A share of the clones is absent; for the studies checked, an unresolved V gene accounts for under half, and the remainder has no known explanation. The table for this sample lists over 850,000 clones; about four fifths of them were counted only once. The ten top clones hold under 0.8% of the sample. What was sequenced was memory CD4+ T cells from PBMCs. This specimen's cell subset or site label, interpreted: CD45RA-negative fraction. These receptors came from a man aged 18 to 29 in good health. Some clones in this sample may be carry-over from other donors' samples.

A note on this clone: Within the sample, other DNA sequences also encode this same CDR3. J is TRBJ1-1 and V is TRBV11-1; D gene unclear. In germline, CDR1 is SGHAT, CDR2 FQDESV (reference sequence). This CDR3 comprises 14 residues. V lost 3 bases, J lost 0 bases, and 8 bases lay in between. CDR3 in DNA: TGTGCCAGCAGCTTCGAGGGTTTGAACACTGAAGCTTTCTTT. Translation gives CASSFEGLNTEAFF.

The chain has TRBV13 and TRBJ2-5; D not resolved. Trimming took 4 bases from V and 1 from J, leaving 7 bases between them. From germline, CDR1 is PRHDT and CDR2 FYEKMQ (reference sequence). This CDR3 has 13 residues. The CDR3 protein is CASSSRTQETQYF. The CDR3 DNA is TGTGCCAGCAGCTCCCGAACCCAAGAGACCCAGTACTTC.

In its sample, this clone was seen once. In nucleotides, the CDR3 is TGTGCCAGCAGCCCTAGGGGGCAACCACAGTTCTTC. This encodes CASSPRGQPQFF. The chain couples TRBV7-2 to TRBJ2-1; 7 bases match TRBD1. The V gene end was trimmed by 5 bases and the J gene end by 13 bases; junction bases not matched to a gene: 8. This CDR3 has 12 amino acids. Germline CDR1 and CDR2: SGHTA and FQGNSA.

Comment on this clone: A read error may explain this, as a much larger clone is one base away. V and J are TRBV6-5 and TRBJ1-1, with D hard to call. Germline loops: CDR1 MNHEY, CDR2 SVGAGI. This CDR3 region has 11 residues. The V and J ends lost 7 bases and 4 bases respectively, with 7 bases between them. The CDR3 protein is CASKRGTEAFF. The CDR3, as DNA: TGTGCCAGCAAGCGGGGCACTGAAGCTTTCTTT.

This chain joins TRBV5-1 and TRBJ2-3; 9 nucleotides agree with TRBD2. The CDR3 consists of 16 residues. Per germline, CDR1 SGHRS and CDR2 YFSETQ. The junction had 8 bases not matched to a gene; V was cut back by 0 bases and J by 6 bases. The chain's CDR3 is CASSLDAAGGWDTQYF. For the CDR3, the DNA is TGCGCCAGCAGCTTGGATGCAGCGGGAGGTTGGGATACGCAGTATTTT. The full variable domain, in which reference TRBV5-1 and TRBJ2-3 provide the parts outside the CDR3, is KAGVTQTPRYLIKTRGQQVTLSCSPISGHRSVSWYQQTPGQGLQFLFEYFSETQRNKGNFPGRFSGRQFSNSRSEMNVSTLELGDSALYLCASSLDAAGGWDTQYFGPGTRLTVL.

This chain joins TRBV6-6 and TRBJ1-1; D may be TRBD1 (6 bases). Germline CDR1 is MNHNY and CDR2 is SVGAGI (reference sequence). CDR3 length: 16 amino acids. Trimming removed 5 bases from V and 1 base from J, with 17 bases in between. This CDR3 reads CASSHGRGAKNTEAFF. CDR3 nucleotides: TGTGCCAGCAGTCACGGTAGGGGGGCAAAGAACACTGAAGCTTTCTTT.

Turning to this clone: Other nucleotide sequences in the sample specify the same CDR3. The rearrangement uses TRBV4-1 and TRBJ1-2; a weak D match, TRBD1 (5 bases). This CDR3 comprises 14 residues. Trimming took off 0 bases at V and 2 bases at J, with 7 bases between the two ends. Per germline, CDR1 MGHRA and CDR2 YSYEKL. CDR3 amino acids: CASSQDRGNYGYTF. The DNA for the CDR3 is TGCGCCAGCAGCCAAGATCGGGGGAACTATGGCTACACCTTC.

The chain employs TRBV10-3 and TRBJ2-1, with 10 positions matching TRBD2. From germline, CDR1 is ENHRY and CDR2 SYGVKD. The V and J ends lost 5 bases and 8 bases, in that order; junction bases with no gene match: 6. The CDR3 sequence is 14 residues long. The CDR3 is CAISRLAGEDEQFF. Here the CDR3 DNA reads TGTGCCATCAGTAGGCTAGCGGGAGAAGATGAGCAGTTCTTC.

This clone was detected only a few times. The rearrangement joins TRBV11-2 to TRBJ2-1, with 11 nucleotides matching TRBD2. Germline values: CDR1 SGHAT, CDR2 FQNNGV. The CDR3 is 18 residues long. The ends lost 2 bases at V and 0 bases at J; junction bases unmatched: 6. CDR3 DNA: TGTGCCAGCAGCTTAACCGGGACTAGCGGTTACTCCTACAATGAGCAGTTCTTC. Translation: CASSLTGTSGYSYNEQFF.

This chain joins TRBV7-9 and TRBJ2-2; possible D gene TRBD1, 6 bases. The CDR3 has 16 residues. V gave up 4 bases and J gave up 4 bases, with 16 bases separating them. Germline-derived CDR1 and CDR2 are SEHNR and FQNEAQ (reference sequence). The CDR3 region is CASSSFTGWGTGELFF. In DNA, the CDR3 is TGTGCCAGCAGCTCTTTTACAGGGTGGGGCACCGGGGAGCTGTTTTTT.

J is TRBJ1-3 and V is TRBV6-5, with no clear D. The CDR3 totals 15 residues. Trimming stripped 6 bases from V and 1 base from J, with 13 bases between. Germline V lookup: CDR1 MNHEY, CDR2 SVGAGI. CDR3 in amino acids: CASSPRLSSGNTIYF. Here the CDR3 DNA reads TGTGCCAGCAGCCCACGACTGTCGTCTGGAAACACCATATATTTT.

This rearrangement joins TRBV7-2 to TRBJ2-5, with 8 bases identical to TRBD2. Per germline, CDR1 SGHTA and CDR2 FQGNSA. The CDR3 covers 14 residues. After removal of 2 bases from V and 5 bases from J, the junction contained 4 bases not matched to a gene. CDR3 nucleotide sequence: TGTGCCAGCAGCTTATTGGCTAGCGGGGAGACCCAGTACTTC. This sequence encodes CASSLLASGETQYF.

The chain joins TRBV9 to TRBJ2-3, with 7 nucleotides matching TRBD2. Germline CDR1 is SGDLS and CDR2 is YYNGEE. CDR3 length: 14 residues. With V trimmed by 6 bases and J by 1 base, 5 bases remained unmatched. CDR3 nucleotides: TGTGCCAGCACCCTTGGGGGGGGCACAGATACGCAGTATTTT. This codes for CASTLGGGTDTQYF.

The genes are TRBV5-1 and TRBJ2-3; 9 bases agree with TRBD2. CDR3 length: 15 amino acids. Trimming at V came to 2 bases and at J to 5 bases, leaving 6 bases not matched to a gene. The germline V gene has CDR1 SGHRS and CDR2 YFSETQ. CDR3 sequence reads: CASSLAGGLVDTQYF. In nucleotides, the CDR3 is TGCGCCAGCAGCTTAGCGGGAGGTCTTGTAGATACGCAGTATTTT.

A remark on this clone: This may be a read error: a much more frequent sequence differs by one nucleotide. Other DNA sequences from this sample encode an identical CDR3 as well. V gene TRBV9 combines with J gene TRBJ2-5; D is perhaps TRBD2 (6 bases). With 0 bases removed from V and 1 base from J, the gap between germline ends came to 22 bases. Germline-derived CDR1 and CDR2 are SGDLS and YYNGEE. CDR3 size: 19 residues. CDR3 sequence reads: CASSVDGRRASGSQETQYF. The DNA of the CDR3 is TGTGCCAGCAGCGTAGATGGGAGGAGGGCTAGTGGGTCCCAAGAGACCCAGTACTTC.

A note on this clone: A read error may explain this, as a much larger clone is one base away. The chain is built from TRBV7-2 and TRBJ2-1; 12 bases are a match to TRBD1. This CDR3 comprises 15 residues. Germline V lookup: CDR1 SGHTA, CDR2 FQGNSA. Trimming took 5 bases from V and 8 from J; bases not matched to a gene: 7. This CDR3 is CASSASGTGGHEQFF. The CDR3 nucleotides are TGTGCCAGCAGCGCATCCGGGACAGGGGGCCATGAGCAGTTCTTC.

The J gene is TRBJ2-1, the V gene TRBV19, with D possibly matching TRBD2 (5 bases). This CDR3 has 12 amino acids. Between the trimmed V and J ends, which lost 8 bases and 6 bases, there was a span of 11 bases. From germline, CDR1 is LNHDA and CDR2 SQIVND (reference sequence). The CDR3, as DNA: TGTGCCAGTCGAACTAGTGCCAATGAGCAGTTCTTC. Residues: CASRTSANEQFF.

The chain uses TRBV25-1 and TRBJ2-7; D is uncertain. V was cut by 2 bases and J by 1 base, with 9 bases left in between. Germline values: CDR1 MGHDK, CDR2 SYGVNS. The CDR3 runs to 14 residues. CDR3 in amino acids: CASSEPGRSYEQYF. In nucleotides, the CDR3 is TGTGCCAGCAGTGAACCCGGGCGTTCCTACGAGCAGTACTTC.

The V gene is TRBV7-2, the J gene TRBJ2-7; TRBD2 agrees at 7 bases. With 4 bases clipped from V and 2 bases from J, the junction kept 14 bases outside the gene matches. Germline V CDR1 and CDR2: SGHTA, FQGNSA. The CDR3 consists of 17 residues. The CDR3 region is CASSSRLALGLTYEQYF. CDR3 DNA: TGTGCCAGCAGCTCGCGACTAGCCTTGGGACTTACCTACGAGCAGTACTTC.

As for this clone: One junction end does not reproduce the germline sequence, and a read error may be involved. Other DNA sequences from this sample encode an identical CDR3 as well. The DNA of the CDR3 is TGTGCCAGTAGTTTAGGTGGAACGGGCAATCAGCCCCAGCATTTT. Its protein product is CASSLGGTGNQPQHF. The V and J genes are TRBV28 and TRBJ1-5; no definite D call. Germline V gene lookup returns CDR1 MDHEN and CDR2 SYDVKM. This CDR3 is 15 amino acids long.